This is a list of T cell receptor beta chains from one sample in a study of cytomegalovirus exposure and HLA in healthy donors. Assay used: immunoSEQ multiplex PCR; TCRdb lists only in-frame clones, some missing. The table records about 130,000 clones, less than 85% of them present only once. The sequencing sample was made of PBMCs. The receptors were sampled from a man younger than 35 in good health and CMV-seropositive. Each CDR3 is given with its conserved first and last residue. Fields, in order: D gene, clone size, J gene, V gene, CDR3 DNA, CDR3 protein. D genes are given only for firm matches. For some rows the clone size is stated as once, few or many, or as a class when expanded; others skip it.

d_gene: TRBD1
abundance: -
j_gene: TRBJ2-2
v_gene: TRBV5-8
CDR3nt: TGTGCCAGCAGCCCAGGACAGGGGAACACCGGGGAGCTGTTTTTT
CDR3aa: CASSPGQGNTGELFF

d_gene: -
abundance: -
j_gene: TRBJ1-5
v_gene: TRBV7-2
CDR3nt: TGTGCCAGCAGCTTGGAGGGGAGGCAGCCCCAGCATTTT
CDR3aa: CASSLEGRQPQHF

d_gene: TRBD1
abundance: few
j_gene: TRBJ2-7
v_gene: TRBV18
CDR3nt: TGTGCCAGCTCCCAACCGGGACAGGGCTCTCGGGAGCAGTACTTC
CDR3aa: CASSQPGQGSREQYF

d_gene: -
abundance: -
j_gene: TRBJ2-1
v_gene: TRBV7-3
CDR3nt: TGTGCCAGCAGCCTAAACCGGGGTGGGGAGCAGTTCTTC
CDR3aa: CASSLNRGGEQFF

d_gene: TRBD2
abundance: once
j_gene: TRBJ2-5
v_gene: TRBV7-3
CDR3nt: TGTGCCAGCAGCACGACTAGCGGCGAGACCCAGTACTTC
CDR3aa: CASSTTSGETQYF

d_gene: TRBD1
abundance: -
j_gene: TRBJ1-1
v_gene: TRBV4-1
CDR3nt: TGCGCCAGCAGCCAAGTTGGACAGGGCAACGAAGCTTTCTTT
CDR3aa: CASSQVGQGNEAFF

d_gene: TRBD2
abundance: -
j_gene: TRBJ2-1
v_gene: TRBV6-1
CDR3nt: TGTGCCAGCAGTGGAACATTAGCGGGAGCCTACAATGAGCAGTTCTTC
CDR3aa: CASSGTLAGAYNEQFF

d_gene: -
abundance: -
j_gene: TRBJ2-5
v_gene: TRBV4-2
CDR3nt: TGTGCCAGCTCTGGAGGGGAAGAGACCCAGTACTTC
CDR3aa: CASSGGEETQYF

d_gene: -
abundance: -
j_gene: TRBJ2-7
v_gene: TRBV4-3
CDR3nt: TGCGCCAGCAGCCAAGTGGCCAGCTCCTACGAGCAGTACTTC
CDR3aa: CASSQVASSYEQYF

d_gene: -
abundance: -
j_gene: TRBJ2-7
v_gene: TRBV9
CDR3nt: TGTGCCAGCAGCGTCGGCCTAGCCGACGAGCAGTACTTC
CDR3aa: CASSVGLADEQYF

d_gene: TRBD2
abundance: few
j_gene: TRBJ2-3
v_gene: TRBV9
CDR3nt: TGTGCCAGCAGCGACCAAGCGGGAGGCACAGATACGCAGTATTTT
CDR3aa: CASSDQAGGTDTQYF

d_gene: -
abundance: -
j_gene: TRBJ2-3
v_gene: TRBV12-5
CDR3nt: TGTGCTAGTGGTTTGGCCGGGGGAGATACGCAGTATTTT
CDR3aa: CASGLAGGDTQYF

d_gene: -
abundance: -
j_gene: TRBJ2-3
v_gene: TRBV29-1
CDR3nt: TGCAGCGTTGATGGGGGGGCTAGAGCACCAGATACGCAGTATTTT
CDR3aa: CSVDGGARAPDTQYF

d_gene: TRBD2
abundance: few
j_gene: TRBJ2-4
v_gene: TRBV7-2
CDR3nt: TGTGCCAGCAGACCAGCGGGAGGGCCGATAAACATTCAGTACTTC
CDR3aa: CASRPAGGPINIQYF

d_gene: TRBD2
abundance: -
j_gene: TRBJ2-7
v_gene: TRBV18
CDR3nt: TGTGCCAGCTCACGGAGGACTAGGGACGAGCAGTACTTC
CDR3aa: CASSRRTRDEQYF

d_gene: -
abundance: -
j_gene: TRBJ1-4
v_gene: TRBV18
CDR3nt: TGTGCCAGCTCACCATCCGGGACACCATCTCCTAATGAAAAACTGTTTTTT
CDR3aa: CASSPSGTPSPNEKLFF

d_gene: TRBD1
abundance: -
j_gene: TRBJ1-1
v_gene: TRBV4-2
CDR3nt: TGTGCCAGCAGCCAAGGTAGGACAGGGAGTTTTACTGAAGCTTTCTTT
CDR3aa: CASSQGRTGSFTEAFF

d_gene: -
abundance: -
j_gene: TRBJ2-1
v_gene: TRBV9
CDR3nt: TGTGCCAGCAGCGTAGCTCCGCAGGACTTAAAAATCTCCTACAATGAGCAGTTCTTC
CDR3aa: CASSVAPQDLKISYNEQFF

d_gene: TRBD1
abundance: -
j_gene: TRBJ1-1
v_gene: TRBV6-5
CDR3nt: TGTGCCAGCAGTTACGACTGGACAGGGGGCACTGAAGCTTTCTTT
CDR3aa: CASSYDWTGGTEAFF

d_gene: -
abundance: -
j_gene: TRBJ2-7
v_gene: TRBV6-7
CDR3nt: TGTGCCAGCAGTTACTCGAAAGGGGGTAAGGACGAGCAGTACTTC
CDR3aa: CASSYSKGGKDEQYF

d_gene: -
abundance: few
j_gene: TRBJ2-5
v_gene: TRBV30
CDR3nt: TGTGCCTGGGTAGGGGGGGGAGAAGAGACCCAGTACTTC
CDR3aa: CAWVGGGEETQYF

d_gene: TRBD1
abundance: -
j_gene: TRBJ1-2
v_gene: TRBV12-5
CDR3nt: TGTGCTAGTGGTTTGGGGGACAGTAACTATGGCTACACCTTC
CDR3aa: CASGLGDSNYGYTF

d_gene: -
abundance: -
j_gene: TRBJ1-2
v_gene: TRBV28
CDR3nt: TGTGCCAGCAGTTTAGGTTCAGGGCGAGGCTACACCTTC
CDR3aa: CASSLGSGRGYTF

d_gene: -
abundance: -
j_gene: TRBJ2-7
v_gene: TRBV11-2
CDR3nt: TGTGCCAGCAGCTTAGACTCCGGACAGTCGTACGAGCAGTACTTC
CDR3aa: CASSLDSGQSYEQYF

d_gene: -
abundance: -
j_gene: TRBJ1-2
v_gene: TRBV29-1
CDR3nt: TGCAGCGTTGTGAGCGGAGAGGCATTGGGCTACACCTTC
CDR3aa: CSVVSGEALGYTF

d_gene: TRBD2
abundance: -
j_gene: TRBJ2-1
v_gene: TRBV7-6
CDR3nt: TGTGCCAGCAGCTACACTAGCGGGAGGTACAATGAGCAGTTCTTC
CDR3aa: CASSYTSGRYNEQFF

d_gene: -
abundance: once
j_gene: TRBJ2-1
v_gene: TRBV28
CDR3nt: TGTGCCAGCAGTTTCTTCAGTAACACTGAGCAGTTCTTC
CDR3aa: CASSFFSNTEQFF

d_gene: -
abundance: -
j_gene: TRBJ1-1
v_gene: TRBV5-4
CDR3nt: TGTGCCAGCAGCGTTGGCGGGCAGTACACTGAAGCTTTCTTT
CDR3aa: CASSVGGQYTEAFF

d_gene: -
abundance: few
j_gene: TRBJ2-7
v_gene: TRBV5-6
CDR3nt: TGTGCCAGCAGCTTGGACTTCTACGAGCAGTACTTC
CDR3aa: CASSLDFYEQYF

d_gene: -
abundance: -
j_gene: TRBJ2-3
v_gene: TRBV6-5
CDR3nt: TGTGCCAGCAGCTCCCCTATCCTGGCAGATACGCAGTATTTT
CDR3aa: CASSSPILADTQYF

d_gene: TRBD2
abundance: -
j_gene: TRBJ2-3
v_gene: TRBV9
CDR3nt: TGTGCCAGCAGCTCCACTACCTTGACTAGCGGGGCCGCAGATACGCAGTATTTT
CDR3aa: CASSSTTLTSGAADTQYF

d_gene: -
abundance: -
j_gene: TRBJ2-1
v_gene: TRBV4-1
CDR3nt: TGCGCCAGCAGCCCTTATTGGCACGGGAATGAGCAGTTCTTC
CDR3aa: CASSPYWHGNEQFF

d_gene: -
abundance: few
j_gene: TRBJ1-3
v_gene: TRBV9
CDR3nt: TGTGCCAGCAGCGTAACCGACAGCTCTGGAAACACCATATATTTT
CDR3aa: CASSVTDSSGNTIYF

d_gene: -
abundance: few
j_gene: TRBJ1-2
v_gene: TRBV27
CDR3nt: TGTGCCAGCCAAGGGGCGGCTAACTATGGCTACACCTTC
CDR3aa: CASQGAANYGYTF

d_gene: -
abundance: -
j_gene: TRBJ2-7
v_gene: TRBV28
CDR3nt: TGTGCCAGCAGTTTACGGGACACCTCCTACGAGCAGTACTTC
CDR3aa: CASSLRDTSYEQYF

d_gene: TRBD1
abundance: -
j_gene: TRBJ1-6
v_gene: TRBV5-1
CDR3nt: TGCGCCAGCAGCTTGGGTGACCGGGACAGTAATTCACCCCTCCACTTT
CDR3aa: CASSLGDRDSNSPLHF

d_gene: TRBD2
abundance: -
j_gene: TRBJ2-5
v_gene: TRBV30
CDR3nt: TGTGCCTGGAGTCCCCGGGGGGGGACCCAGTACTTC
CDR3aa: CAWSPRGGTQYF

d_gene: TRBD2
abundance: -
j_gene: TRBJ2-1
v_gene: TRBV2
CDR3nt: TGTGCCAGCAGTGGTAGAGCGGGAGTTTCCTACAATGAGCAGTTCTTC
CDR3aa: CASSGRAGVSYNEQFF

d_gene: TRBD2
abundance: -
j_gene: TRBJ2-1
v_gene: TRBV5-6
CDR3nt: TGTGCCAGCAGCTTCGTAAGCGGGGATTTCAATGAGCAGTTCTTC
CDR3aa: CASSFVSGDFNEQFF

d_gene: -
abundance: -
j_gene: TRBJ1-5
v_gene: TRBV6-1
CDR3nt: TGTGCCAGCAGTGAAGGTCACAGGCAGCCCCAGCATTTT
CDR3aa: CASSEGHRQPQHF

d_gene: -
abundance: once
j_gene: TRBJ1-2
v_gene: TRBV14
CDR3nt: TGTGCCAGCAGCCAGCTACAGGGTGTCTATGGCTACACCTTC
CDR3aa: CASSQLQGVYGYTF

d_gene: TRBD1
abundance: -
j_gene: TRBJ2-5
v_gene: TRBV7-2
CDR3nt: TGTGCCAGCAGCCCCCAGGGGGTCGGGGAGACCCAGTACTTC
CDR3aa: CASSPQGVGETQYF

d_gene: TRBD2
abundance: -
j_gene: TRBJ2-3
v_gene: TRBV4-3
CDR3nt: TGCGCCAGCAGCCAAGTATTTAGCGGGAGAGATTTGCAGTATTTT
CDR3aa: CASSQVFSGRDLQYF

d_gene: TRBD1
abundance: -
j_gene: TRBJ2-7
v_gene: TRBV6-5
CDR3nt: TGTGCCAGCAGTTCCCCCGGGACAGGGCCTTACGAGCAGTACTTC
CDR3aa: CASSSPGTGPYEQYF

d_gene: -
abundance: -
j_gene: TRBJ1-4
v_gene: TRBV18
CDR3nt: TGTGCCAGCTCACCCCGGACAAGCGAGGTGGTTAGGGAAAAACTGTTTTTT
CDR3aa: CASSPRTSEVVREKLFF

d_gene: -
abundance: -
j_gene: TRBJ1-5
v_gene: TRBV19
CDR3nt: TGTGCCAGTAGTCCGGGAGTGGGAGGGATGGCCCAGCCCCAGCATTTT
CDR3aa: CASSPGVGGMAQPQHF

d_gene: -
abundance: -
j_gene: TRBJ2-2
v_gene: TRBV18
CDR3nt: TGTGCCAGCTCACCATTCGGACAGAGGAACACCGGGGAGCTGTTTTTT
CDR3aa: CASSPFGQRNTGELFF

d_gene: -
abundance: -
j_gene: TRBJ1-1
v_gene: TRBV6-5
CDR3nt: TGTGCCAGCAGTTACTCCGAAGCTCAGAACACTGAAGCTTTCTTT
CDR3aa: CASSYSEAQNTEAFF

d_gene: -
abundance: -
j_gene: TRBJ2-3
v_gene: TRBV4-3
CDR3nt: TGCGCCAGCAGCCAAGAGTCCGGGGGCACAGATACGCAGTATTTT
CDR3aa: CASSQESGGTDTQYF